A single sample gave rise to the 30 T cell receptor beta chains below, sequenced in a study of cytomegalovirus exposure and HLA in healthy donors (dated by TCRdb to about 2017). Preparation of the library involved the immunoSEQ multiplex PCR assay. The multiplex PCR relied on a mix of 60 forward primers for TCR Vbeta segments and 13 reverse primers for TCR Jbeta segments. As stored in TCRdb, this immuneACCESS dataset retains in-frame rearrangements with V and J assigned. A fraction of the clones does not appear; measured against another copy, unresolved V genes explain less than half of the discrepancy, and the remainder lacks a known reason. The sample table contains 95,000 to 100,000 clones; only one count was recorded for about 85% of them. Clones ranked in the top ten supply around 3.9% of the sample. Sequences were obtained from PBMCs. These receptors all stem from a man under 40 in good health and CMV-seronegative.

This clone has only one observation. The CDR3 protein is CASTETPNRETQYF. In nucleotides, the CDR3 is TGTGCCAGCACCGAGACACCAAATAGAGAGACCCAGTACTTC. The chain couples TRBV5-4 to TRBJ2-5; D not certain. The germline V gene has CDR1 SGHNT and CDR2 YYREEE (reference sequence). Trimming removed 6 bases from V and 4 bases from J, with 16 bases in between. The CDR3 has 14 amino acids.

This rearrangement joins TRBV14 to TRBJ2-7, with 10 bases that match TRBD1. Unmatched junction bases numbered 8, after V lost 2 bases and J lost 4 bases. The CDR3 is 16 amino acids. CDR1 and CDR2 (germline): SGHDN, FVKESK. The CDR3, as DNA: TGTGCCAGCAGCCAACCCCCGCGGACAGGGGGATACGAGCAGTACTTC. This gives the protein CASSQPPRTGGYEQYF.

This chain joins TRBV28 and TRBJ2-1; 10 nucleotides align to TRBD2. CDR3 size: 15 residues. V shed 5 bases and J 4 bases; nucleotides not matched to a gene: 5. CDR1 is MDHEN and CDR2 is SYDVKM in the germline V gene. This CDR3 reads CASSPLAGEYNEQFF. The CDR3 region has the DNA TGTGCCAGCAGTCCTCTAGCGGGGGAGTACAATGAGCAGTTCTTC.

V and J are TRBV5-1 and TRBJ2-1; tentative D call: TRBD2 (6 bases). The CDR3 has 15 amino acids. The germline V gene encodes CDR1 SGHRS and CDR2 YFSETQ. V lost 2 bases and J lost 0, with 9 bases in between. The CDR3 DNA reads as TGCGCCAGCAGCTTAGCTAGCGTCTCCTACAATGAGCAGTTCTTC. Its protein is CASSLASVSYNEQFF.

The gene calls are TRBV6-1 and TRBJ2-7, with a tentative D call TRBD1 (5 bases). This CDR3 is built from 14 residues. Between the trimmed V and J ends, which lost 1 base and 3 bases, there was a span of 10 bases. Germline V lookup: CDR1 MNHNS, CDR2 SASEGT. The CDR3 spells CASSEGAGIYEQYF. In nucleotides, the CDR3 is TGTGCCAGCAGTGAAGGGGCAGGGATCTACGAGCAGTACTTC.

The V and J genes are TRBV6-1 and TRBJ2-1, with 10 bases that match TRBD1. Germline V gene data show CDR1 as MNHNS and CDR2 as SASEGT. CDR3 size: 13 residues. Germline trimming cut 6 bases from V and 7 bases from J; bases unmatched to any gene: 3. CDR3 sequence (DNA): TGTGCCAGCAGGGACAGGGGGGGTAATGAGCAGTTCTTC. Protein product: CASRDRGGNEQFF.

The chain uses TRBV5-6 and TRBJ2-7; TRBD2 aligns across 7 bases. Germline V gene data show CDR1 as SGHDT and CDR2 as YYEEEE. With V trimmed by 4 bases and J by 0 bases, 19 bases remained unmatched. The CDR3 is 19 residues long. The CDR3 is CASSPGGGRASESSYEQYF. The CDR3 region has the DNA TGTGCCAGCAGCCCGGGAGGAGGGCGAGCCTCGGAGAGCTCCTACGAGCAGTACTTC.

To note about this clone: One junction end does not reproduce the germline sequence, and a read error may be involved. Other DNA sequences within the sample encode an identical CDR3. This chain joins TRBV7-7 and TRBJ2-3; TRBD1 matches at 7 bases. Per the germline V gene, CDR1 is SSHAT and CDR2 is FNYEAQ (reference sequence). CDR3 size: 16 residues. The CDR3 sequence: CASSLGVDRDTDTQYF. In nucleotides, the CDR3 is TGTGCCAGTAGCTTAGGGGTCGACAGGGACACAGATACGCAGTATTTT.

The rearrangement joins TRBV5-4 to TRBJ1-1; D gene unclear. V was shortened by 2 bases and J by 0 bases, with 8 bases between the two germline ends. The CDR3 is made up of 14 amino acids. Germline V gives CDR1 SGHNT, CDR2 YYREEE (reference sequence). CDR3 protein: CASSFRSMNTEAFF. As DNA, the CDR3 is TGTGCCAGCAGCTTTAGGAGCATGAACACTGAAGCTTTCTTT.

The rearrangement links TRBV19 to TRBJ1-6; 7 nucleotides align to TRBD1. This CDR3 has 17 residues. V was pared by 3 bases and J by 8 bases, with 13 bases of the junction left unmatched. CDR1 and CDR2 (germline): LNHDA, SQIVND (reference sequence). The CDR3 DNA reads TGTGCCAGTAGTATCAAGGCGTGGGGACAGACATATTCACCCCTCCACTTT. Residues: CASSIKAWGQTYSPLHF.

The CDR3, as DNA: TGTGCCATCAGGGCAAGCAGGGAGAACACTGAAGCTTTCTTT. This encodes CAIRASRENTEAFF. The chain is built from TRBV10-3 and TRBJ1-1; tentative D call: TRBD1 (5 bases). Germline CDR1 is ENHRY and CDR2 is SYGVKD. The CDR3 loop spans 14 amino acids. Trimming took 6 bases from V and 1 from J, leaving 12 bases between them.

V gene TRBV4-1 combines with J gene TRBJ2-1; D is unclear. The CDR3 length is 13 residues. Germline V gene sequence: CDR1 MGHRA, CDR2 YSYEKL. Trimming pared 4 bases from V and 12 bases from J, leaving 16 bases between. CDR3 amino acids: CASSRAEKPMQFF. The CDR3 nucleotides are TGCGCCAGCAGCCGGGCTGAGAAGCCCATGCAGTTCTTC.

This chain links TRBV9 with TRBJ2-7; TRBD1 aligns across 9 bases. The J segment lost 3 bases and the V segment lost 4 bases, leaving 5 bases of the junction unmatched. Germline CDR1 and CDR2: SGDLS and YYNGEE. CDR3 length: 14 residues. CDR3 residues: CASSPQTGGYEQYF. CDR3 DNA sequence: TGTGCCAGCAGCCCACAGACAGGGGGCTACGAGCAGTACTTC. The variable domain in full, completed from reference TRBV9 and TRBJ2-7, reads DSGVTQTPKHLITATGQRVTLRCSPRSGDLSVYWYQQSLDQGLQFLIQYYNGEERAKGNILERFSAQQFPDLHSELNLSSLELGDSALYFCASSPQTGGYEQYFGPGTRLTVT.

The gene calls are TRBV29-1 and TRBJ1-1, with unresolved D. Trimming stripped 5 bases from V and 4 bases from J, with 14 bases between. Germline V gives CDR1 SQVTM, CDR2 ANQGSEA. This CDR3 region has 13 residues. The chain's CDR3 is CSVQTILTTEAFF. DNA of the CDR3: TGCAGCGTTCAAACAATTCTTACCACTGAAGCTTTCTTT.

The chain couples TRBV4-1 to TRBJ1-2; D uncertain. The CDR3 extends over 13 amino acids. Germline loops: CDR1 MGHRA, CDR2 YSYEKL. The V end was cut by 0 bases, the J end by 8 bases, with 10 bases between. The chain's CDR3 is CASSQDLGRGYTF. CDR3 bases: TGCGCCAGCAGCCAAGATTTGGGCAGAGGCTACACCTTC.

Only one count was recorded for this clone. This chain connects TRBV29-1 to TRBJ2-5; TRBD1 is a possible D gene (6 bases). V lost 5 bases, J lost 1 base, and 14 bases lay in between. CDR3 size: 14 residues. CDR1 and CDR2 (germline): SQVTM, ANQGSEA. The DNA of the CDR3 is TGCAGCGTTCAATCAGGGGTCCTCCAAGAGACCCAGTACTTC. This encodes CSVQSGVLQETQYF.

The table lists this clone with a count of one. Other DNA sequences in this specimen translate into the identical CDR3. The CDR3 nucleotides read TGCAGTGCCTTATCCTACGAGCAGTACTTC. It codes for CSALSYEQYF. This rearrangement joins TRBV20-1 to TRBJ2-7, with D hard to call. Trimming pared 6 bases from V and 1 base from J, leaving 4 bases between. CDR1 is DFQATT and CDR2 is SNEGSKA in the germline V gene (reference sequence). The CDR3 has 10 residues.

The rearrangement links TRBV10-3 to TRBJ1-1, with D maybe TRBD1 (5 bases). Trimming left V 2 bases short and J 2 bases short, with 6 bases between. Germline CDR1 is ENHRY and CDR2 is SYGVKD. The CDR3 spans 13 residues. The CDR3 region is CAISERTNTEAFF. The CDR3 DNA sequence: TGTGCCATCAGTGAGAGGACAAACACTGAAGCTTTCTTT.

The CDR3 sequence: CASSLVFGGTNSYEQYF. CDR3 nucleotide sequence: TGTGCCAGCAGCTTAGTCTTTGGGGGGACTAACTCCTACGAGCAGTACTTC. The V call is TRBV7-2, the J call TRBJ2-7; 7 bases map to TRBD2. The CDR3 length is 17 residues. V was pared by 1 base and J by 0 bases, with 9 bases of the junction left unmatched. Germline-derived CDR1 and CDR2 are SGHTA and FQGNSA. Filled out from reference TRBV7-2 and TRBJ2-7, the complete variable domain reads GAGVSQSPSNKVTEKGKDVELRCDPISGHTALYWYRQSLGQGLEFLIYFQGNSAPDKSGLPSDRFSAERTGGSVSTLTIQRTQQEDSAVYLCASSLVFGGTNSYEQYFGPGTRLTVT.

The rearrangement uses TRBV5-1 and TRBJ2-2; D might be TRBD2 (5 bases). Germline lookup yields CDR1 SGHRS and CDR2 YFSETQ. Deletions cut 1 base from V and 5 bases from J, with 9 bases between. The CDR3 has 14 residues. The CDR3 DNA reads as TGCGCCAGCAGCTTGCGCGGCGGGACCGGGGAGCTGTTTTTT. It yields the protein CASSLRGGTGELFF.

This rearrangement joins TRBV9 to TRBJ1-1, with no clear D. This CDR3 spans 15 amino acids. Germline CDR1 reads SGDLS; CDR2 reads YYNGEE. The V and J ends lost 0 bases and 1 base respectively, with 10 bases between them. CDR3 amino acids: CASSVEGRENTEAFF. The CDR3, as DNA: TGTGCCAGCAGCGTAGAAGGGCGGGAGAACACTGAAGCTTTCTTT.

The chain recombines TRBV5-6 with TRBJ1-3; no clear D. Germline V gene lookup returns CDR1 SGHDT and CDR2 YYEEEE. Trimming took 3 bases from V and 0 from J, leaving 10 bases between them. CDR3 length: 15 amino acids. In DNA, the CDR3 is TGTGCCAGCAGCTACCCCCGGGGCTCTGGAAACACCATATATTTT. Translation gives CASSYPRGSGNTIYF.

The CDR3 region is CASSVAGGRVPAGELFF. The CDR3 coding sequence is TGTGCCAGCAGCGTAGCGGGGGGTAGGGTCCCCGCCGGGGAGCTGTTTTTT. The V and J genes are TRBV9 and TRBJ2-2, with 7 bases fitting TRBD2. The CDR3 loop spans 17 amino acids. The germline V gene encodes CDR1 SGDLS and CDR2 YYNGEE. The V and J ends lost 0 bases and 6 bases, in that order; junction bases with no gene match: 11. The variable domain in full, with the rest retrieved from reference TRBV9 and TRBJ2-2, is DSGVTQTPKHLITATGQRVTLRCSPRSGDLSVYWYQQSLDQGLQFLIQYYNGEERAKGNILERFSAQQFPDLHSELNLSSLELGDSALYFCASSVAGGRVPAGELFFGEGSRLTVL.

The CDR3 region has the DNA TGTGCCAGCAGCTCCTCAGTTAACACTGAAGCTTTCTTT. Amino acids: CASSSSVNTEAFF. The chain carries TRBV7-9 and TRBJ1-1; D gene ambiguous. This CDR3 contains 13 residues. The germline V and J ends were trimmed by 4 bases and 2 bases, with 8 bases remaining between them. Germline V CDR1 and CDR2: SEHNR, FQNEAQ (reference sequence).

The chain combines TRBV9 with TRBJ1-4; D uncertain. The CDR3 is 12 amino acids. Germline V lookup: CDR1 SGDLS, CDR2 YYNGEE. The V end was cut by 7 bases, the J end by 4 bases, with 8 bases between. The DNA of the CDR3 is TGTGCCAGCGGGCTCGATAATGAAAAACTGTTTTTT. It encodes CASGLDNEKLFF.

The gene calls are TRBV6-6 and TRBJ2-7, with 7 bases aligning to TRBD1. Unmatched junction bases numbered 5, after V lost 5 bases and J lost 4 bases. Germline V lookup: CDR1 MNHNY, CDR2 SVGAGI (reference sequence). This CDR3 comprises 13 residues. CDR3 protein: CASSKDRHYEQYF. DNA of the CDR3: TGTGCCAGCAGTAAGGACAGGCATTACGAGCAGTACTTC.

V is TRBV29-1 and J is TRBJ2-2; 8 nucleotides line up with TRBD2. V shed 5 bases, J shed 5 bases, and the junction held 4 bases outside the gene matches. This CDR3 region has 13 residues. Germline CDR1 reads SQVTM; CDR2 reads ANQGSEA. CDR3 residues: CSVLAGTTGELFF. The CDR3 DNA is TGCAGCGTTCTAGCGGGTACAACCGGGGAGCTGTTTTTT.

The chain has TRBV7-9 and TRBJ2-2, with D perhaps matching TRBD2 (6 bases). The V end was cut by 2 bases, the J end by 6 bases, with 19 bases between. Per the germline V gene, CDR1 is SEHNR and CDR2 is FQNEAQ (reference sequence). CDR3 length equals 17 residues. The CDR3 DNA reads TGTGCCAGCAGCTTAAGTAGTACTAGCTACCGGTCCGGGGAGCTGTTTTTT. This encodes CASSLSSTSYRSGELFF.

The chain recombines TRBV7-2 with TRBJ2-2, with D perhaps TRBD2 (6 bases). The length of the CDR3 is 15 residues. The V end lost 4 bases, the J end lost 3 bases, and 12 bases lay between the germline ends. Germline V gene sequence: CDR1 SGHTA, CDR2 FQGNSA. The CDR3 spells CASSSRDADTGELFF. The DNA of the CDR3 is TGTGCCAGCAGCTCGCGGGACGCAGACACCGGGGAGCTGTTTTTT. The full variable domain, its missing parts supplied by reference TRBV7-2 and TRBJ2-2, is GAGVSQSPSNKVTEKGKDVELRCDPISGHTALYWYRQSLGQGLEFLIYFQGNSAPDKSGLPSDRFSAERTGGSVSTLTIQRTQQEDSAVYLCASSSRDADTGELFFGEGSRLTVL.

This clone was seen a few times. The CDR3 protein is CSAVRGDAGELFF. The CDR3 nucleotides are TGCAGCGCCGTGCGGGGGGACGCCGGGGAGCTGTTTTTT. This chain joins TRBV29-1 and TRBJ2-2, with 8 bases matching TRBD2. The CDR3 covers 13 residues. With 7 bases clipped from V and 6 bases from J, the junction kept 7 bases outside the gene matches. Per germline, CDR1 SQVTM and CDR2 ANQGSEA.